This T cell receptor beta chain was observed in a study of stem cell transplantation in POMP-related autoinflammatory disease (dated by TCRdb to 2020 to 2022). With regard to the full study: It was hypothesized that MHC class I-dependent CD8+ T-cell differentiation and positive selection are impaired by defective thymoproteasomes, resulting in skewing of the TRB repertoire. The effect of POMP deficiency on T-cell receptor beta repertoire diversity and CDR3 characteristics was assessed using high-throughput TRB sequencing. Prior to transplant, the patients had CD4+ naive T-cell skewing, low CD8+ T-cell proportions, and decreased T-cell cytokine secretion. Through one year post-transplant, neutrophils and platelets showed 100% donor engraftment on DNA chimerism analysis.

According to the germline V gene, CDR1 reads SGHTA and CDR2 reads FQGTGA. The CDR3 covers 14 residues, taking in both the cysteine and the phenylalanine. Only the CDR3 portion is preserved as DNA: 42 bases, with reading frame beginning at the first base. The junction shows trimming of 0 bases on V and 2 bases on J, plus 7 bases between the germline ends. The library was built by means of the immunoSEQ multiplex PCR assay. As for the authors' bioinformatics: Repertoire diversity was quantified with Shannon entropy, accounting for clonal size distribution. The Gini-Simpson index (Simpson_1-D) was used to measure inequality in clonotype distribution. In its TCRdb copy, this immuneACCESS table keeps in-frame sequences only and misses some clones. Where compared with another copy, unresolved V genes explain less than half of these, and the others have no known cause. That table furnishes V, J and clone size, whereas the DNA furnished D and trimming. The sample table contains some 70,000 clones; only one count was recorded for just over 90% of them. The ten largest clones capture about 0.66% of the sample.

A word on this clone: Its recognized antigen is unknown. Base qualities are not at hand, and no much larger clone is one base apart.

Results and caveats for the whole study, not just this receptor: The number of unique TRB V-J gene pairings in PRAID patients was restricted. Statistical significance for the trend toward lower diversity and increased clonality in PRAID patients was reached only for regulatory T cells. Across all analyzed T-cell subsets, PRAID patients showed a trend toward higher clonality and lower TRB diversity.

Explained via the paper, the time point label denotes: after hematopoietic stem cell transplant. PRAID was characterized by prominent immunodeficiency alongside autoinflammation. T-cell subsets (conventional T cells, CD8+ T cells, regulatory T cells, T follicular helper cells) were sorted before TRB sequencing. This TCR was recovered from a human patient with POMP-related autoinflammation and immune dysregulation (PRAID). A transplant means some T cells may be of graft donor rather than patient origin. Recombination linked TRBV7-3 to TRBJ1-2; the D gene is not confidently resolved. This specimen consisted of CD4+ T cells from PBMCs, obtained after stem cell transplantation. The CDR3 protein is CASSLTDGNYGYTF. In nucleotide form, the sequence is TGTGCCAGCAGCTTAACTGACGGGAACTATGGCTACACCTTC. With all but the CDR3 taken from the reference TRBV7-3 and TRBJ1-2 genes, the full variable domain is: GAGVSQTPSNKVTEKGKYVELRCDPISGHTALYWYRQSLGQGPEFLIYFQGTGAADDSGLPNDRFFAVRPEGSVSTLKIQRTERGDSAVYLCASSLTDGNYGYTFGSGTRLTVV.